This record looks at one T cell receptor (beta chain) sequence and its context. Its antigen remains unknown. Isolated RNA was reverse transcribed into cDNA used as the sequencing template. Profiled with immunoSEQ multiplex PCR; TCRdb holds only in-frame clones, not every one. The repertoire has 20,000 to 30,000 clones, about 47% of them found once; the top ten carry over 30%. Per the germline V gene, CDR1 is MNHNY and CDR2 is SVGAGI (reference sequence). There are 13 residues in the CDR3. Deletions cut 8 bases from V and 5 bases from J, with 15 bases between. The sample comes from a study of CD8+ T cells in alopecia areata. Study-wide points: Mice showed clearer TCR sharing than patients did, a gap that was possibly HLA-related. Scalp samples also yield sequences from resident alphabeta T cells of normal skin.

This receptor was identified in a human donor with alopecia areata. The rearrangement joins TRBV6-6 to TRBJ2-5; TRBD2 is a possible D gene (6 bases). Sequencing was done on a sample of NKG2D-high CD8+ T cells sorted from blood. DNA for the CDR3: TGTGCCAGCTCTGGGGGGAGTTTGGAGACCCAGTACTTC. Encoded protein: CASSGGSLETQYF.